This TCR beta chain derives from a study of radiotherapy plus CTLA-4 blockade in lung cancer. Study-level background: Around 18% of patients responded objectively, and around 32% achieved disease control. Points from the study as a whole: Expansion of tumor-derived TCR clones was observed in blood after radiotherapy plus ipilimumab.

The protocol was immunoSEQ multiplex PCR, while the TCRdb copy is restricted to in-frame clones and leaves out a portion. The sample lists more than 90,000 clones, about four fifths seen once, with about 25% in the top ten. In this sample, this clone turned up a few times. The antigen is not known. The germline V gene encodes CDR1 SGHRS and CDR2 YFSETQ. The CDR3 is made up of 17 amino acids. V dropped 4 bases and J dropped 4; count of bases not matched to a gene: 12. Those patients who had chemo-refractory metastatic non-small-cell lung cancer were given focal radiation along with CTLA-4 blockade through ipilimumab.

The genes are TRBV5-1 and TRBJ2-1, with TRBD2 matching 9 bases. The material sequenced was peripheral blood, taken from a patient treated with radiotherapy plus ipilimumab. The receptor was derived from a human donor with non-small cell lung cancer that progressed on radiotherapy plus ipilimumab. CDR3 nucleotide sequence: TGCGCCAGCAGCATCTCTCCTAGCGGGGAGATATACAATGAGCAGTTCTTC. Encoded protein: CASSISPSGEIYNEQFF. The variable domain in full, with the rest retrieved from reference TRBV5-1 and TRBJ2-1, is KAGVTQTPRYLIKTRGQQVTLSCSPISGHRSVSWYQQTPGQGLQFLFEYFSETQRNKGNFPGRFSGRQFSNSRSEMNVSTLELGDSALYLCASSISPSGEIYNEQFFGPGTRLTVL.